Following are 17 T cell receptor beta chains from one sample sequenced in a study of OX40 agonist ivuxolimab in advanced cancers. Here immunoSEQ multiplex PCR was the method, and the copy in TCRdb shows in-frame clones only, minus some. This sample has about 62,000 clones, with approximately 85% found just once. Sample: CD4+ or CD8+ T cells sorted from blood, taken in a trial of the OX40 agonist ivuxolimab. These receptors were collected from an adult with an advanced solid tumor such as melanoma, head and neck, liver or kidney cancer.

This clone was seen a few times. The V gene is TRBV7-2, the J gene TRBJ2-7; D is undetermined. Trimming removed 4 bases from V and 2 bases from J, with 9 bases in between. The CDR3 contains 13 residues. Germline CDR1 reads SGHTA; CDR2 reads FQGNSA. The CDR3 loop reads CASSSSRAYEQYF. The CDR3 nucleotides are TGTGCCAGCAGCTCCAGCCGTGCCTACGAGCAGTACTTC.

The V and J genes are TRBV30 and TRBJ2-7; 10 nucleotides align to TRBD1. The CDR3 totals 12 residues. The trim removed 5 bases at V and 4 bases at J, leaving 2 bases unmatched. The V gene's germline CDR1 is GTSNPN and CDR2 SVGIG (reference sequence). The CDR3 here is CAWDRGRYEQYF. CDR3 sequence (DNA): TGTGCCTGGGACAGGGGGCGGTACGAGCAGTACTTC.

The chain uses TRBV6-5 and TRBJ1-1, with 10 nucleotides matching TRBD1. The germline V gene encodes CDR1 MNHEY and CDR2 SVGAGI. The CDR3 is 16 residues long. The junction had 6 bases not matched to a gene; V was cut back by 0 bases and J by 5 bases. The CDR3 DNA is TGTGCCAGCAGTTACTCGCTTGGACAGGGGGGGACTGAAGCTTTCTTT. Its translation: CASSYSLGQGGTEAFF.

The chain has TRBV30 and TRBJ2-1, with 11 bases identical to TRBD2. The germline V gene encodes CDR1 GTSNPN and CDR2 SVGIG (reference sequence). This CDR3 region has 18 residues. Trimming cost V 1 base and J 3 bases; bases outside gene matches: 11. CDR3 amino acids: CAWSGLLAGARGYNEQFF. Written as DNA, the CDR3 is TGTGCCTGGAGTGGTCTACTAGCGGGAGCCAGGGGCTACAATGAGCAGTTCTTC.

The chain couples TRBV2 to TRBJ2-7, with D unresolved. Germline CDR1 and CDR2: SNHLY and FYNNEI. Trimming left V 4 bases short and J 0 bases short, with 10 bases between. This CDR3 is built from 14 residues. The chain's CDR3 is CASSVLRYSYEQYF. In DNA form, the CDR3 reads TGTGCCAGCAGTGTACTGCGGTACTCCTACGAGCAGTACTTC.

The chain has TRBV13 and TRBJ1-1; tentatively, D is TRBD1 (5 bases). The CDR3 is 13 amino acids. The V gene's germline CDR1 is PRHDT and CDR2 FYEKMQ (reference sequence). V was shortened by 1 base and J by 4 bases, with 7 bases between the two germline ends. The CDR3 DNA follows: TGTGCCAGCAGCTTAGTGGGGCTCACTGAAGCTTTCTTT. Protein product: CASSLVGLTEAFF. Based on the CDR3 plus reference TRBV13 and TRBJ1-1, the full variable domain is AAGVIQSPRHLIKEKRETATLKCYPIPRHDTVYWYQQGPGQDPQFLISFYEKMQSDKGSIPDRFSAQQFSDYHSELNMSSLELGDSALYFCASSLVGLTEAFFGQGTRLTVV.

The rearrangement uses TRBV5-6 and TRBJ1-5, with D unresolved. CDR1 and CDR2 from the germline V gene are SGHDT and YYEEEE. The CDR3 loop spans 14 amino acids. V shed 1 base and J shed 0 bases, with 5 bases lying between them. CDR3 nucleotide sequence: TGTGCCAGCAGCTTGTACGGTAGCAATCAGCCCCAGCATTTT. It translates to CASSLYGSNQPQHF. Combining the CDR3 with reference TRBV5-6 and TRBJ1-5 gives the whole variable domain DAGVTQSPTHLIKTRGQQVTLRCSPKSGHDTVSWYQQALGQGPQFIFQYYEEEERQRGNFPDRFSGHQFPNYSSELNVNALLLGDSALYLCASSLYGSNQPQHFGDGTRLSIL.

The chain couples TRBV29-1 to TRBJ2-5; TRBD1 matches 9 bases. Germline values: CDR1 SQVTM, CDR2 ANQGSEA. With 3 bases clipped from V and 3 bases from J, the junction kept 8 bases outside the gene matches. The CDR3 is 15 amino acids. CDR3 DNA sequence: TGCAGCGTTGATGGGGACAGGGCATCCGAAGAGACCCAGTACTTC. This codes for CSVDGDRASEETQYF.

This clone was recorded once. The genes are TRBV10-3 and TRBJ2-7; 10 bases agree with TRBD2. The CDR3 is 14 residues long. The junction had 1 base not matched to a gene; V was cut back by 5 bases and J by 0 bases. Germline CDR1 reads ENHRY; CDR2 reads SYGVKD. In DNA, the CDR3 is TGTGCCATCAGTCTAGCGGGGGTCTCCTACGAGCAGTACTTC. Encoded protein: CAISLAGVSYEQYF.

The chain has TRBV4-1 and TRBJ2-7; D not resolved. CDR3 length: 13 amino acids. Germline lookup yields CDR1 MGHRA and CDR2 YSYEKL. V was shortened by 3 bases and J by 4 bases, with 10 bases between the two germline ends. The CDR3 here is CASSQGPFYEQYF. CDR3 coding DNA: TGCGCCAGCAGCCAGGGTCCGTTTTACGAGCAGTACTTC.

This sequence joins TRBV27 and TRBJ2-1; 10 bases match TRBD2. Trimming cost V 6 bases and J 4 bases; bases outside gene matches: 6. In germline, CDR1 is MNHEY, CDR2 SMNVEV (reference sequence). The CDR3 spans 15 residues. This chain's CDR3 is CASRRSGRLYNEQFF. DNA of the CDR3: TGTGCCAGCAGACGTAGCGGGAGGCTATACAATGAGCAGTTCTTC.

This chain links TRBV28 with TRBJ1-1, with a possible D match to TRBD1 (6 bases). Trimming took 8 bases from V and 0 from J, leaving 19 bases between them. Germline values: CDR1 MDHEN, CDR2 SYDVKM. The CDR3 covers 16 residues. The CDR3 sequence: CASYGGRWSLNTEAFF. CDR3 DNA: TGTGCCAGCTACGGGGGGCGATGGTCCCTGAACACTGAAGCTTTCTTT.

This rearrangement joins TRBV28 to TRBJ2-7, with D tentatively TRBD1 or TRBD2 (6 bases each). Between the trimmed V and J ends, which lost 3 bases and 3 bases, there was a span of 9 bases. CDR1 and CDR2 (germline): MDHEN, SYDVKM. The CDR3 is 13 amino acids. Here the CDR3 DNA reads TGTGCCAGCAGTTTTAGGGGGGTCTACGAGCAGTACTTC. It encodes CASSFRGVYEQYF.

This rearrangement joins TRBV27 to TRBJ2-7, with 8 bases that match TRBD1. The CDR3 consists of 14 residues. Trimming cost V 3 bases and J 5 bases; bases outside gene matches: 6. In germline, CDR1 is MNHEY, CDR2 SMNVEV (reference sequence). This CDR3 is CASSLDRAVDEQYF. Written as DNA, the CDR3 is TGTGCCAGCAGTTTGGACAGGGCGGTTGACGAGCAGTACTTC.

The chain links TRBV19 to TRBJ2-5, with 7 nucleotides matching TRBD2. The CDR3 contains 16 residues. Unmatched junction bases numbered 11, after V lost 3 bases and J lost 4 bases. Germline values: CDR1 LNHDA, CDR2 SQIVND (reference sequence). CDR3 region: CASSITLTSSVETQYF. As DNA, the CDR3 is TGTGCCAGTAGTATTACCCTGACTAGCTCGGTAGAGACCCAGTACTTC.

This chain connects TRBV6-1 to TRBJ2-7; TRBD2 aligns across 11 bases. The CDR3 sequence is 15 residues long. Per germline, CDR1 MNHNS and CDR2 SASEGT. Trimming took 5 bases from V and 2 from J; bases not matched to a gene: 5. The CDR3 spells CASSPTSGRAYEQYF. CDR3 sequence (DNA): TGTGCCAGCAGTCCCACTAGCGGGAGAGCCTACGAGCAGTACTTC.

This chain's CDR3 is CASSPPTGPITGAGELFF. The CDR3 coding sequence is TGTGCCAGCAGCCCCCCCACGGGGCCGATAACAGGGGCGGGGGAGCTGTTTTTT. This rearrangement joins TRBV9 to TRBJ2-2; 7 bases are a match to TRBD1. CDR1 SGDLS and CDR2 YYNGEE come from the germline V gene. V shed 4 bases and J 8 bases; nucleotides not matched to a gene: 20. CDR3 length: 18 amino acids.